This TCR beta chain is drawn from a study of blood T cell repertoires in COVID-19. About the research overall: Material from acute and convalescent COVID-19 was sourced from the United States, Italy and Spain. Sources were T cells, B-cell-depleted T cells, or PBMCs; the material itself was cDNA or gDNA.

Original analysis: Amplified reference gene primers provided the basis for estimating nucleated cell counts. TCRdb's table, derived via immunoSEQ multiplex PCR, lists solely in-frame clones and lacks some. V, J and clone size derive from that table, while D and trimming were established from the DNA sequence. The sample consists of around 94,000 clones, more than 80% of them appearing once. This CDR3 contains 18 residues. Germline values: CDR1 LGHNA, CDR2 YSLEER. The V and J ends lost 0 bases and 1 base, in that order; junction bases with no gene match: 7. Sequences were obtained from peripheral blood. This clonotype originated in a human donor in a cohort sampled during active COVID-19. The rearrangement links TRBV4-3 to TRBJ2-2, with 8 bases that match TRBD2. The CDR3 DNA reads TGCGCCAGCAGCCAAGAGCTACTAGCGGTTTTGAACACCGGGGAGCTGTTTTTT. Its protein is CASSQELLAVLNTGELFF.